These T cell receptor beta chains were read from a single sample in a study of T cell repertoires in cytomegalovirus infection. One entry per CDR3 protein results from TCRdb running MiXCR on the reads. The sample carries approximately 500,000 distinct CDR3 sequences, 16% recorded once. The sample was CD8+ T cells from PBMCs. These receptors originate from a human donor in good health (CMV status not recorded). Some clones in this sample may be carry-over from other donors' samples. Each CDR3 is given without its conserved first and last residue. A D gene is named only where the DNA matches it firmly. Clone size is shown for a subset of rows, as once, few, many or a class of expanded clone.

.	13	TRBD1	TRBV3-1	TRBJ2-7	ASSQDPPGGGEQY
few	7	.	TRBV6-5	TRBJ2-7	ASPQLKY
.	13	.	TRBV19	TRBJ1-1	ASSSPGIGTTEAF
many	11	TRBD1	TRBV25-1	TRBJ2-3	ASSDRGQDTQY
few	17	.	TRBV6-1	TRBJ2-7	ASPRPGPNKGSKTYEQY
many	12	.	TRBV7-6	TRBJ2-7	ASSLGTGPNEQY
many	11	.	TRBV6-1	TRBJ1-1	ASRIPGITEAF
.	13	TRBD1	TRBV5-1	TRBJ1-1	ASSWMGTASDEAF
.	14	.	TRBV12-3/TRBV12-4	TRBJ2-7	ASSPEGFTPFYEQY
.	12	.	TRBV7-3	TRBJ2-5	ASSSSGDEETQY
many	16	TRBD1	TRBV5-8	TRBJ1-4	ASTLGTGEVFKDEKLF
many	13	.	TRBV6-1	TRBJ2-1	ASSLHSLGVDEQF
many	14	.	TRBV28	TRBJ2-7	ASSLGGVPHSYEQY
many	15	TRBD2	TRBV7-2	TRBJ2-7	ASSSYYGLAGVDEQY
many	13	.	TRBV6-1	TRBJ2-5	ASSSTGDTGETQY
.	8	.	TRBV29-1	TRBJ2-1	SVGDNEQF